These 2 T cell receptor beta chains came from one sample sequenced in a study of human T cells and chemical hapten exposure. The time point was: healthy volunteer bleed at 2 weeks. From whole blood left unfractionated, total RNA was extracted. TCRdb reprocessed the RACE reads with MiXCR, giving one entry per CDR3 protein. The sample consists of about 50,000 distinct CDR3 sequences, around 4.5% of them appearing once. Input material: whole blood. Every receptor here comes from a female donor in good health. Some clones in this sample may be carry-over from other donors' samples.

This clonotype was observed a few times. The gene calls are TRBV12-3 or TRBV12-4 and TRBJ1-6; D might be TRBD1 (5 bases). Trimming stripped 3 bases from V and 3 bases from J, with 27 bases between. The CDR3 has 21 amino acids. The DNA of the CDR3 is TGTGCCAGCAGTTTTTCTTCCGACTCCACATCAGGGTCAGGCTATAATTCACCCCTCCACTTT. Translated, it gives CASSFSSDSTSGSGYNSPLHF.

This clonotype was counted ten times or more. This chain uses TRBV29-1 with TRBJ1-2, with D possibly matching TRBD1 (5 bases). There are 15 residues in the CDR3. Germline loops: CDR1 SQVTM, CDR2 ANQGSEA. Trimming took off 1 base at V and 2 bases at J, with 14 bases between the two ends. CDR3: CSVEVGAGLNYGYTF. Written as DNA, the CDR3 is TGCAGCGTTGAAGTAGGGGCAGGGCTGAACTATGGCTACACCTTC.